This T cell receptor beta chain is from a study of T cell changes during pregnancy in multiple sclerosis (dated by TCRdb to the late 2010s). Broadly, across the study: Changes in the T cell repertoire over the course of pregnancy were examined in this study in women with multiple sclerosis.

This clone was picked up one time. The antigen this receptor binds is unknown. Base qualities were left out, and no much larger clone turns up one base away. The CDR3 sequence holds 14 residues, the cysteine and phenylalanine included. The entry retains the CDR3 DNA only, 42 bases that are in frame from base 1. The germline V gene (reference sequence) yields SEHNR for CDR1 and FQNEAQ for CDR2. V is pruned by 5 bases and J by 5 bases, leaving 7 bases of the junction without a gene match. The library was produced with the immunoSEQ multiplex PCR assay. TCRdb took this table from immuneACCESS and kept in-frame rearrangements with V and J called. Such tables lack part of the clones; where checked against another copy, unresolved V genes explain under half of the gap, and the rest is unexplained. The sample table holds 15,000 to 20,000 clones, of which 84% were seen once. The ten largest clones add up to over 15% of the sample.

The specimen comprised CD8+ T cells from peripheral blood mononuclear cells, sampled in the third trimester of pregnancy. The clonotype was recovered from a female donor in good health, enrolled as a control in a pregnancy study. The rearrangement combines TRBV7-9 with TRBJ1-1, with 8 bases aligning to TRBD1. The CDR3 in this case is CASSHRDRMTEAFF. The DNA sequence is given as TGTGCCAGCAGCCACCGGGACAGGATGACTGAAGCTTTCTTT.